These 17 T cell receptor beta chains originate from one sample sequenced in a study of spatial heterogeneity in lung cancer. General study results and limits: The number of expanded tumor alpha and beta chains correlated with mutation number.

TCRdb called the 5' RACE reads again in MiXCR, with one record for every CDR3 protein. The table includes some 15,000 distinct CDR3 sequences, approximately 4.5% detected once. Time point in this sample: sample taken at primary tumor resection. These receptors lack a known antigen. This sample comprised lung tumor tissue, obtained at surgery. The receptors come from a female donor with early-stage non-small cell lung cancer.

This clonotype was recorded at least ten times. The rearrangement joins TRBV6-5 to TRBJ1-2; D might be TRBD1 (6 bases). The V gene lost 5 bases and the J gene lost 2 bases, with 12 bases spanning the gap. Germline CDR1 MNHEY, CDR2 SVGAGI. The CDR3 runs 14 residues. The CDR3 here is CASSLVQGNYGYTF. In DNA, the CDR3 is TGTGCCAGCAGTCTGGTTCAGGGGAACTATGGCTACACCTTC.

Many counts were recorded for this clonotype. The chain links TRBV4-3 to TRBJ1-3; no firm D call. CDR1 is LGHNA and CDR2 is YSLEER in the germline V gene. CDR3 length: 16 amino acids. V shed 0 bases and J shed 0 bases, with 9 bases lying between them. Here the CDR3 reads CASSQDPAVSGNTIYF. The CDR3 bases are TGCGCCAGCAGCCAAGATCCGGCAGTCTCTGGAAACACCATATATTTT.

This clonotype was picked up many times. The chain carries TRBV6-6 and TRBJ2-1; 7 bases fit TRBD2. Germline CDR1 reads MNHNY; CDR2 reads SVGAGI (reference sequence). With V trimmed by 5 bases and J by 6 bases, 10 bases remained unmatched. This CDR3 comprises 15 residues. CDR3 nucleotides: TGTGCCAGCAGTGGACTAGAGCGAATAACCAATGAGCAGTTCTTC. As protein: CASSGLERITNEQFF.

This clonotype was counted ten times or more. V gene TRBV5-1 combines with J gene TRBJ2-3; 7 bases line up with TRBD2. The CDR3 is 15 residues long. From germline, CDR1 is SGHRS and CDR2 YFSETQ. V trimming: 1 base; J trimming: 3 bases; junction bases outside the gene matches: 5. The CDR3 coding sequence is TGCGCCAGCAGCTTGCCTAGCGGATATACAGATACGCAGTATTTT. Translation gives CASSLPSGYTDTQYF.

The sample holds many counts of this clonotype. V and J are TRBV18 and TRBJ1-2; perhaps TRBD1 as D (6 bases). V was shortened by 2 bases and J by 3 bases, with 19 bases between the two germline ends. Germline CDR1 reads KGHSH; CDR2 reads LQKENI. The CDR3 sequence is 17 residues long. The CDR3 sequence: CASSPTRDTEGDYGYTF. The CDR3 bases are TGTGCCAGCTCACCAACCCGGGACACTGAAGGGGACTATGGCTACACCTTC.

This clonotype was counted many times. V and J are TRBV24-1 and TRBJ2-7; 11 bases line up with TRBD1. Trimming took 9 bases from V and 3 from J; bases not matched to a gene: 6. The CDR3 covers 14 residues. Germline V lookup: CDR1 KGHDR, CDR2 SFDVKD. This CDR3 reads CATSAGQGDYEQYF. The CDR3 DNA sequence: TGTGCCACCTCCGCGGGACAGGGGGACTACGAGCAGTACTTC.

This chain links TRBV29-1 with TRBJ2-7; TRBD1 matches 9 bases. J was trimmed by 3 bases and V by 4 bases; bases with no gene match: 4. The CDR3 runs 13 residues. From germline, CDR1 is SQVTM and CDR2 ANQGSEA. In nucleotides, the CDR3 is TGCAGCGTTGCCACAGGGGGCCGCTACGAGCAGTACTTC. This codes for CSVATGGRYEQYF.

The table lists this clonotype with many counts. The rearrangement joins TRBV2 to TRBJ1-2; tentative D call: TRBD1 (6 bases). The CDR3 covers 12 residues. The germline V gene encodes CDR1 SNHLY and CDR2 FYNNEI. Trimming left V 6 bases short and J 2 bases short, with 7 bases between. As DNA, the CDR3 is TGTGCCAGCAGGGGGACAAACTATGGCTACACCTTC. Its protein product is CASRGTNYGYTF.

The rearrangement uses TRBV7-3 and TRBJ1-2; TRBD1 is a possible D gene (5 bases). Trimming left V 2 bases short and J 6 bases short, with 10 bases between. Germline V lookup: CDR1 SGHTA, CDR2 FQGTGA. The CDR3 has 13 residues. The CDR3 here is CASSLSGDDGYTF. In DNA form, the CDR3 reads TGTGCCAGCAGCTTATCGGGGGACGATGGCTACACCTTC.

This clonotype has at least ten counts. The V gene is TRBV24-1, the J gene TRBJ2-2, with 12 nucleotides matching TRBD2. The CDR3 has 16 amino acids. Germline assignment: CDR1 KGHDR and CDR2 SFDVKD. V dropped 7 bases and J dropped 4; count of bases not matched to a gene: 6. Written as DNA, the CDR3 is TGTGCCACCAGCTCTCCGGGACTAGCGGGCACCGGGGAGCTGTTTTTT. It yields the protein CATSSPGLAGTGELFF.

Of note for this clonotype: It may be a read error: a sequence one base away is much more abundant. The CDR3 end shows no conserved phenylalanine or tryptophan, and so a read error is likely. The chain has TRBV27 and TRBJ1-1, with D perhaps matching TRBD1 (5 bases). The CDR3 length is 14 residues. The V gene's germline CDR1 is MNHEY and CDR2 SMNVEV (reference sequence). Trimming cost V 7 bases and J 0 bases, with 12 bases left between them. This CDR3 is CASNGGIMNTEAFS. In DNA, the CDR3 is TGTGCCAGCAATGGGGGGATAATGAACACTGAAGCTTTCTCT.

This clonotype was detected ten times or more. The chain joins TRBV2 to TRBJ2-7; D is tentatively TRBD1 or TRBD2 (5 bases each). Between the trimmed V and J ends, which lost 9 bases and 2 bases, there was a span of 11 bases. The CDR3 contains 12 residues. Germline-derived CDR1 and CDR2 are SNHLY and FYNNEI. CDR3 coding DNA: TGTGCCAGTCTACTAGGGGCCTACGAGCAGTACTTC. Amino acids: CASLLGAYEQYF.

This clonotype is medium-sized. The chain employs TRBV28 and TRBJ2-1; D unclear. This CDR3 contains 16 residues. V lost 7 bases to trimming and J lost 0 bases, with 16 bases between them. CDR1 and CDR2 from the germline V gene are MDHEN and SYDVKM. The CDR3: CASTRSQNPSYNEQFF. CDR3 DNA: TGTGCCAGCACCCGTTCCCAGAACCCCTCCTACAATGAGCAGTTCTTC.

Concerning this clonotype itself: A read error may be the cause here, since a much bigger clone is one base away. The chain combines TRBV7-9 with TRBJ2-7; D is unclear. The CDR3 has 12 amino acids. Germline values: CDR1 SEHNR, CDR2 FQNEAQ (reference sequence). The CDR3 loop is CVSSPGPRRQYF. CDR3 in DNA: TGTGTCAGCAGCCCCGGACCCCGACGGCAGTACTTC.

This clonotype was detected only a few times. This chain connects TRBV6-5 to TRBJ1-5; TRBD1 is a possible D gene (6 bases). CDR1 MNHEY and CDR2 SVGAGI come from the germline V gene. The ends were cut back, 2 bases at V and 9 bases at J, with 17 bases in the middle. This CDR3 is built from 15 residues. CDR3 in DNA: TGTGCCAGCAGTTACCTAGACAGGCCTCTGGGGCCCCAGCATTTT. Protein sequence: CASSYLDRPLGPQHF.

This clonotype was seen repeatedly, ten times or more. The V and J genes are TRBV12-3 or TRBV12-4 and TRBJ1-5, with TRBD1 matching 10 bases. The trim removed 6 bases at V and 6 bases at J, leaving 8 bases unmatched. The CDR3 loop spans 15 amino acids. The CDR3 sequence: CASSSLTGGSQPQHF. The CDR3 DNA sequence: TGTGCCAGCAGCTCACTGACAGGGGGCAGTCAGCCCCAGCATTTT.

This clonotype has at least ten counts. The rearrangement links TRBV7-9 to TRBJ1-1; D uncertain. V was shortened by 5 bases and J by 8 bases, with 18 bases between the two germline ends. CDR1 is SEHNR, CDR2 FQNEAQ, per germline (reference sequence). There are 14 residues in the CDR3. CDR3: CASSGFRNAPEAFF. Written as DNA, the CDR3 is TGTGCCAGCAGCGGTTTCAGGAACGCTCCCGAAGCTTTCTTT.